The T cell receptor beta chain under discussion was sequenced for a study of blood T cell repertoires in COVID-19. Some clones are missing from TCRdb's copy, which holds only in-frame ones; the method was immunoSEQ multiplex PCR. The top ten clones hold 5.5% to 8.5% of a sample with about 150,000 clones, roughly 87% of them seen once. Everyone who took part was 18 to 89 years old, and they came from 24 US areas. Recovered status in Cohort 3 required two negative PCRs, clearance, or symptom resolution. The sequencing sample was made of PBMCs or T cells enriched from blood (not recorded which). The clonotype comes from a woman in her fifties or sixties who had recovered from COVID-19.

The CDR3 spells CASSAQGASTDTQYF. CDR3 bases: TGCGCCAGCAGCGCACAGGGGGCTAGCACAGATACGCAGTATTTT. The chain carries TRBV5-1 and TRBJ2-3, with TRBD1 matching 9 bases. The CDR3 covers 15 residues. In germline, CDR1 is SGHRS, CDR2 YFSETQ. V gave up 4 bases and J gave up 0 bases; unmatched junction bases: 3.